This TCR beta chain was identified in a study of cytomegalovirus exposure and HLA in healthy donors. CDR1 SNHLY and CDR2 FYNNEI come from the germline V gene. The CDR3 extends over 13 amino acids. V was pared by 8 bases and J by 5 bases, with 15 bases between. The primer mix had 60 Vbeta and 13 Jbeta primers. Data came from immunoSEQ multiplex PCR; TCRdb stores just in-frame clones and leaves some out. The table has about 160,000 clones, 75% to 90% seen once. As concerns this clone: The target antigen is unknown.

Points from the study as a whole: A few of the chains that were CMV-associated were confirmed in vitro to be specific for CMV antigens. Most of the TCR beta V segments (in an earlier analysis) were productive either about 87% or about 30% of the time. In a later analysis, a missense DCLRE1C variant was linked to TCR beta V- and J-gene trimming.

The genes are TRBV2 and TRBJ2-5; possible D gene TRBD2, 6 bases. Sequenced material: PBMCs. This TCR was recovered from a woman aged 18-29 years in good health and CMV-seronegative. The CDR3 sequence is CASGGGFGETQYF. CDR3 sequence (DNA): TGTGCCAGCGGCGGAGGGTTCGGGGAGACCCAGTACTTC.